The sequence of this T cell receptor beta chain was determined in a study of beta chain features in type 1 diabetes. About the study: Age, gender, cell numbers and subset yield matched between patients and controls. Study results and caveats: Moderate yet significant TCRB CDR3 shortening was seen in Type 1 diabetes patients in all four CD4+ subsets. TCRB repertoires of naive, central memory and Treg cells appeared more similar among patients than among healthy donors. Any role of HLA type in TCRB rearrangement remained unresolved here.

On this clone itself: Its target is unknown.

Per the germline V gene, CDR1 is SGHAT and CDR2 is FQNNGV. The CDR3 runs to 13 residues. Trimming removed 1 base from V and 2 bases from J, with 4 bases in between. The sequenced template was cDNA made from the entire isolated RNA. Repertoires were generated with immunoSEQ multiplex PCR, while TCRdb's copy carries only in-frame clones and drops some. The table has roughly 100,000 clones, under 30% seen once. The V gene is TRBV11-2, the J gene TRBJ2-3; no clear D. The sequence was collected from a woman aged 18-30 years with type 1 diabetes. Input material: central memory CD4+ T cells from blood. The chain's CDR3 is CASSLGVTDTQYF. The DNA for the CDR3 is TGTGCCAGCAGCTTAGGCGTCACAGATACGCAGTATTTT.